The rows below give T cell receptor beta chains drawn from one sample of a study of blood T cell repertoires in COVID-19. Method: immunoSEQ multiplex PCR; TCRdb's copy keeps in-frame clones and lacks some. The sample includes about 140,000 clones, approximately 80% of them seen just once. Sequenced sample: peripheral blood. The origin of the receptors is a woman over 75 in a cohort sampled during active or convalescent COVID-19. Both conserved end residues are part of each CDR3. A D gene is named only where the DNA matches it firmly. Rows give clone size only sometimes, using once, few, many, or a class for an expanded clone.

v_gene,abundance,d_gene,j_gene,CDR3aa,CDR3nt
TRBV6-2/TRBV6-3,NA,NA,TRBJ2-1,CASSYPVTWNEQFF,TGTGCCAGCAGTTACCCCGTGACTTGGAATGAGCAGTTCTTC
TRBV4-3,few,NA,TRBJ1-1,CASSQDKVGDDVAEAFF,TGCGCCAGCAGCCAAGATAAAGTCGGAGACGACGTAGCTGAAGCTTTCTTT
TRBV18,NA,TRBD1,TRBJ1-2,CASSPVQGEDGYTF,TGTGCCAGCTCACCAGTACAGGGGGAAGATGGCTACACCTTC
TRBV15,NA,TRBD1,TRBJ1-2,CATSRNRQGGGYTF,TGTGCCACCAGCAGAAATCGACAGGGAGGTGGCTACACCTTC
TRBV7-3,NA,NA,TRBJ2-3,CASSPPGIRDTQYF,TGTGCCAGCAGCCCACCGGGGATACGTGATACGCAGTATTTT
TRBV7-2,once,NA,TRBJ1-2,CASSQFGANYGYTF,TGTGCCAGCAGCCAGTTCGGAGCTAACTATGGCTACACCTTC
TRBV19,once,TRBD1,TRBJ2-5,CASSKGQGIQETQYF,TGTGCCAGTAGTAAGGGACAGGGGATACAAGAGACCCAGTACTTC
TRBV5-1,NA,TRBD2,TRBJ2-7,CASSLLRERGKEQYF,TGCGCCAGCAGCTTGCTCAGGGAGCGGGGTAAAGAGCAGTACTTC
TRBV3-1/TRBV3-2,NA,TRBD1,TRBJ1-1,CASSLRDRGTEAFF,TGTGCCAGCAGCCTACGGGACAGGGGCACTGAAGCTTTCTTT
TRBV19,NA,NA,TRBJ2-7,CASSMSRQGRGYEQYF,TGTGCCAGTAGTATGTCAAGGCAGGGCAGAGGCTACGAGCAGTACTTC
TRBV28,NA,NA,TRBJ1-2,CASSLDLGSGYTF,TGTGCCAGCAGTTTAGACTTGGGGAGTGGCTACACCTTC